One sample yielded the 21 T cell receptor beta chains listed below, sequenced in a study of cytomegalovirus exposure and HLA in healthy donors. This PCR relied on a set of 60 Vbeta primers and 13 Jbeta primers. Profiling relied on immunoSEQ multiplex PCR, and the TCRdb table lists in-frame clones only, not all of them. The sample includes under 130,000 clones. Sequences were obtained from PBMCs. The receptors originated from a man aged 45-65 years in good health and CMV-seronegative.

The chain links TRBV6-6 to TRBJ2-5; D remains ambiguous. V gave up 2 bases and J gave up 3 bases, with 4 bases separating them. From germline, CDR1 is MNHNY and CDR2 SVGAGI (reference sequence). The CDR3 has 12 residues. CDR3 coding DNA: TGTGCCAGCAGTTACGGAGAAGAGACCCAGTACTTC. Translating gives CASSYGEETQYF.

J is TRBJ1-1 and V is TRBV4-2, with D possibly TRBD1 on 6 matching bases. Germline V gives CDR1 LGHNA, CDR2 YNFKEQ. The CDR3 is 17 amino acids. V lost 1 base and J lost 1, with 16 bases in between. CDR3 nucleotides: TGTGCCAGCAGCCAAGTCCACAGGGTAAAGGAGAACACTGAAGCTTTCTTT. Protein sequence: CASSQVHRVKENTEAFF.

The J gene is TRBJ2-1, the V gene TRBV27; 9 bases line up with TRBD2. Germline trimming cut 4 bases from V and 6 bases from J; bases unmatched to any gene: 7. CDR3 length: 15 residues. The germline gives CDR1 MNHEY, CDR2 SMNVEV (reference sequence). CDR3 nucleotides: TGTGCCAGCAGTTCGTGGGCTAGCGGGACCAATGAGCAGTTCTTC. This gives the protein CASSSWASGTNEQFF.

The chain's CDR3 is CASSFGQGGAFF. The CDR3 nucleotides read TGTGCCAGCAGTTTTGGACAGGGAGGCGCTTTCTTT. The V call is TRBV2, the J call TRBJ1-1, with 8 bases fitting TRBD1. The V gene's germline CDR1 is SNHLY and CDR2 FYNNEI. After removal of 5 bases from V and 11 bases from J, the junction contained 7 bases not matched to a gene. The CDR3 contains 12 residues.

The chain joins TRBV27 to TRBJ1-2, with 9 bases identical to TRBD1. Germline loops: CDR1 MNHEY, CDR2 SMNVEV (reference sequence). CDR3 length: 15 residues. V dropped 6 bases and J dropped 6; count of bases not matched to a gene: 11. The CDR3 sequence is CASRADRGYVDGYTF. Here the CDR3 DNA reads TGTGCCAGCAGAGCAGACAGGGGGTACGTGGATGGCTACACCTTC.

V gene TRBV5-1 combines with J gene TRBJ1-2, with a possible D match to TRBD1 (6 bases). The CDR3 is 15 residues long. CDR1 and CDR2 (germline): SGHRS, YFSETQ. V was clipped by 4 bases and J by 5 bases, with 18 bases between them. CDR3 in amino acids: CASSPGGYSGYGYTF. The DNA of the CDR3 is TGCGCCAGCAGCCCTGGGGGCTACTCCGGTTATGGCTACACCTTC.

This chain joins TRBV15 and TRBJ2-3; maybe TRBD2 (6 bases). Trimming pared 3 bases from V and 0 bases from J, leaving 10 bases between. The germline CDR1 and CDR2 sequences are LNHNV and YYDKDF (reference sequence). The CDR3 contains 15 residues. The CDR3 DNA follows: TGTGCCACCAGCAGCGGCGGGGTGAGCACAGATACGCAGTATTTT. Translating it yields CATSSGGVSTDTQYF.

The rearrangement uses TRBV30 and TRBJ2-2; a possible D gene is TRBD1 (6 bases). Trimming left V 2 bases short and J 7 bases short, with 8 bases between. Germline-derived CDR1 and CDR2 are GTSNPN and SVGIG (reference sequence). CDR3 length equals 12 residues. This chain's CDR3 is CAWSTGSGELFF. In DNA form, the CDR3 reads TGTGCCTGGAGTACAGGGAGCGGGGAGCTGTTTTTT.

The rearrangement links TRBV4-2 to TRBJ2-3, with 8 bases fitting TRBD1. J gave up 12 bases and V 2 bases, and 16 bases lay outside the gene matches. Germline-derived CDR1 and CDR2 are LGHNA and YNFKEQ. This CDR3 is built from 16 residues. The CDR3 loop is CASSQIGGQGAIAQYF. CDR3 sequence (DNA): TGTGCCAGCAGCCAAATCGGAGGACAGGGCGCAATAGCACAGTATTTT.

The CDR3 is CASSPPGLNTGELFF. The CDR3 region has the DNA TGTGCCAGCAGCCCACCGGGACTTAACACCGGGGAGCTGTTTTTT. The chain carries TRBV6-5 and TRBJ2-2, with TRBD2 as a possible D gene (6 bases). The CDR3 length is 15 residues. Germline-derived CDR1 and CDR2 are MNHEY and SVGAGI. V dropped 6 bases and J dropped 2 bases, with 13 bases sitting between them.

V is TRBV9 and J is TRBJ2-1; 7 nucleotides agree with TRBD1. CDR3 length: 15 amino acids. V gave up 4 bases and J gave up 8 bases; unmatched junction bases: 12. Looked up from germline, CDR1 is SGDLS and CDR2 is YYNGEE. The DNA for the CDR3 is TGTGCCAGCAGCAAAGAACAGGGGAGTAGCGATGAGCAGTTCTTC. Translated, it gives CASSKEQGSSDEQFF.

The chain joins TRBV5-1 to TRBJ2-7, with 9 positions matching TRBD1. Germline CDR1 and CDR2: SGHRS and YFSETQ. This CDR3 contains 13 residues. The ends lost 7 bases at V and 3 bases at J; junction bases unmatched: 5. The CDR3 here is CASARTGDYEQYF. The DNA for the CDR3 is TGCGCCAGCGCTCGGACAGGGGACTACGAGCAGTACTTC.

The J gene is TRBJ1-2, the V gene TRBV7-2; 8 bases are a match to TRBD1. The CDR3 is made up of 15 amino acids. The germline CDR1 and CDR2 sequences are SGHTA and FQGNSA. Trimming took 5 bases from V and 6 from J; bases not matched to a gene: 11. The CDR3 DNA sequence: TGTGCCAGCAGCCACAGGGGGGACACCTGGGATGGCTACACCTTC. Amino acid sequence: CASSHRGDTWDGYTF.

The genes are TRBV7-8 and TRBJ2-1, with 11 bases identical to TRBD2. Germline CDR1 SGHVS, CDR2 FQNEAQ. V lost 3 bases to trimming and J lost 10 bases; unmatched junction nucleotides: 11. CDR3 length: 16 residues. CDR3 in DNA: TGTGCCAGCAGCTTGGTGCGACTAGCGGGGTCCGGAGAGCAGTTCTTC. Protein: CASSLVRLAGSGEQFF.

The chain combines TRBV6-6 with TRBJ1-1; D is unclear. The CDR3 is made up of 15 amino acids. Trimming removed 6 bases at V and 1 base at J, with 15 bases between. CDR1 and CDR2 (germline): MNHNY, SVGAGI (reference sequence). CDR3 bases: TGTGCCAGCAGATCCTACACCGGGGAGAACACTGAAGCTTTCTTT. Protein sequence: CASRSYTGENTEAFF.

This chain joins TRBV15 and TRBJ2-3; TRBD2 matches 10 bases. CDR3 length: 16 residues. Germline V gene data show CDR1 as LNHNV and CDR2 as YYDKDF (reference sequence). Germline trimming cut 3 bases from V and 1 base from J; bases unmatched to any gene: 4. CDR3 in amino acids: CATSRRTSGGTDTQYF. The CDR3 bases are TGTGCCACCAGCAGGAGGACTAGCGGAGGCACAGATACGCAGTATTTT.

The CDR3 DNA reads TGTGCCAGCAGTGAAGTAATCGGTCAGGGGGCGAAAGAGACCCAGTACTTC. Protein: CASSEVIGQGAKETQYF. The chain uses TRBV6-1 and TRBJ2-5; 8 bases agree with TRBD1. The V gene end was trimmed by 1 base and the J gene end by 3 bases; junction bases not matched to a gene: 10. Germline V gives CDR1 MNHNS, CDR2 SASEGT. The CDR3 spans 17 residues.

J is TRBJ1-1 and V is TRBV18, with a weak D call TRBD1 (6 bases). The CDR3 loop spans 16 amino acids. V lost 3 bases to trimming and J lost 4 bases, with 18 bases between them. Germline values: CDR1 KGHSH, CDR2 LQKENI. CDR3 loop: CASSPTTGLTPTEAFF. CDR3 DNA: TGTGCCAGCTCACCGACCACAGGGTTGACCCCCACTGAAGCTTTCTTT.

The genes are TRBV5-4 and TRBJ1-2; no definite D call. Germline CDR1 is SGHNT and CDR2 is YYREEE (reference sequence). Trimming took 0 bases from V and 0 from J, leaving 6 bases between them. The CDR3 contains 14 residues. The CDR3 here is CASSLAVTNYGYTF. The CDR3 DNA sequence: TGTGCCAGCAGCTTGGCGGTCACTAACTATGGCTACACCTTC. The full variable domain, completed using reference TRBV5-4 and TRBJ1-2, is ETGVTQSPTHLIKTRGQQVTLRCSSQSGHNTVSWYQQALGQGPQFIFQYYREEENGRGNFPPRFSGLQFPNYSSELNVNALELDDSALYLCASSLAVTNYGYTFGSGTRLTVV.

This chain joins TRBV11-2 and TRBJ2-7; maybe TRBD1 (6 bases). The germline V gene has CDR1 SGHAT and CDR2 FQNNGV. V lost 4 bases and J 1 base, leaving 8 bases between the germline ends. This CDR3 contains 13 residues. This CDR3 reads CASSSGQSYEQYF. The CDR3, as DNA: TGTGCCAGCAGCTCAGGACAGTCCTACGAGCAGTACTTC.

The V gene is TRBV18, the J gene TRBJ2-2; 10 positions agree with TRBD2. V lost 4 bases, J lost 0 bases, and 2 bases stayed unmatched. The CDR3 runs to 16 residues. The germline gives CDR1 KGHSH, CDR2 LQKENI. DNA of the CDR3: TGTGCCAGCTCACGTCTAGCGGGGGCGAACACCGGGGAGCTGTTTTTT. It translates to CASSRLAGANTGELFF.